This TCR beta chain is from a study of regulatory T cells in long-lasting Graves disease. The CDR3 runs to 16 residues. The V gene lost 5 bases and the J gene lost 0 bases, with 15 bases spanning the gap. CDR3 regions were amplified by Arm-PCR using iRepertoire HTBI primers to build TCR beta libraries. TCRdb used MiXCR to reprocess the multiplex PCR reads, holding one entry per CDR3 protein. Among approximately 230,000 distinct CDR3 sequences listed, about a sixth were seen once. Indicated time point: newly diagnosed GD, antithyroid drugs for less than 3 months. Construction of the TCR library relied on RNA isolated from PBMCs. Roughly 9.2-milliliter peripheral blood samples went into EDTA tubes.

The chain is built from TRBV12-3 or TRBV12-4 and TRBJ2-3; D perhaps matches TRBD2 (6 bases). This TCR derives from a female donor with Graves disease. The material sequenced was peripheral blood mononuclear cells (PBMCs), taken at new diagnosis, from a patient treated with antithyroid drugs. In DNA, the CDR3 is TGTGCCAGCAGTGAGGGACTCAATCTAAGCACAGATACGCAGTATTTT. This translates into CASSEGLNLSTDTQYF.